A single sample is the source of the 27 T cell receptor beta chains below, sequenced in a study of T-cell memory formation after mild COVID-19. Each CDR3 protein is one row after TCRdb ran MiXCR on the 5' RACE reads. The sample has roughly 130,000 distinct CDR3 sequences, roughly 6.2% seen once. Sequencing was carried out using PBMCs or a T cell subset sorted from them (not recorded which). The receptors stem from an adult woman who had mild COVID-19 (a few samples of this study predate the infection). Cell type and time point are not known.

Ten or more counts support this clonotype. The V call is TRBV5-1, the J call TRBJ2-7; D is unclear. Germline V CDR1 and CDR2: SGHRS, YFSETQ. The CDR3 spans 15 residues. The ends were cut back, 4 bases at V and 0 bases at J, with 14 bases in the middle. CDR3 amino acids: CASSPRQPGSYEQYF. DNA of the CDR3: TGCGCCAGCAGCCCTCGGCAGCCAGGCTCCTACGAGCAGTACTTC.

The J gene is TRBJ2-1, the V gene TRBV7-8; D is undetermined. Per germline, CDR1 SGHVS and CDR2 FQNEAQ. The CDR3 covers 12 residues. V was trimmed by 1 base and J by 5 bases, leaving 3 bases between them. Written as DNA, the CDR3 is TGTGCCAGCAGCTTAGTCCACAATGAGCAGTTCTTC. Translation gives CASSLVHNEQFF.

In its sample, this clonotype was seen a few times. The chain employs TRBV7-8 and TRBJ1-3, with TRBD1 identical over 7 bases. This CDR3 comprises 15 residues. The J segment lost 5 bases and the V segment lost 5 bases, leaving 9 bases of the junction unmatched. Germline V gene data show CDR1 as SGHVS and CDR2 as FQNEAQ. The CDR3 loop reads CASSGVTGPRNTIYF. The CDR3 DNA sequence: TGTGCCAGCAGCGGCGTGACAGGGCCTCGAAACACCATATATTTT.

The chain is built from TRBV7-2 and TRBJ2-7; tentative D call: TRBD2 (5 bases). Trimming took 5 bases from V and 12 from J, leaving 14 bases between them. The CDR3 sequence is 11 residues long. The germline gives CDR1 SGHTA, CDR2 FQGNSA. The CDR3, as DNA: TGTGCCAGCAGCCTGGGGAGTGTAGGGTACTTC. The encoded protein is CASSLGSVGYF.

In this sample, this clonotype turned up many times. The chain joins TRBV6-2 or TRBV6-3 to TRBJ1-1; possibly TRBD1 for D (5 bases). Germline V gives CDR1 MNHEY, CDR2 SVGEGT. The germline V and J ends were trimmed by 7 bases and 5 bases, with 20 bases remaining between them. This CDR3 contains 15 residues. CDR3 protein: CASTPGPGRRTEAFF. DNA of the CDR3: TGTGCCAGCACCCCAGGCCCAGGGCGGCGGACTGAAGCTTTCTTT.

The chain recombines TRBV7-2 with TRBJ2-7; D possibly corresponds to TRBD2 (6 bases). The CDR3 spans 14 residues. The germline CDR1 and CDR2 sequences are SGHTA and FQGNSA. Trimming stripped 8 bases from V and 1 base from J, with 15 bases between. The CDR3 spells CASSLATWSYEQYF. Written as DNA, the CDR3 is TGTGCCAGCTCTCTAGCGACTTGGTCCTACGAGCAGTACTTC.

At least ten counts were recorded for this clonotype. The chain recombines TRBV6-6 with TRBJ2-7; no reliable D call. Germline CDR1 reads MNHNY; CDR2 reads SVGAGI (reference sequence). CDR3 size: 15 residues. Between the trimmed V and J ends, which lost 0 bases and 0 bases, there was a span of 9 bases. CDR3 in DNA: TGTGCCAGCAGTTACTCGAGGCAGAACTCCTACGAGCAGTACTTC. The encoded protein is CASSYSRQNSYEQYF.

This clonotype was observed a few times. The CDR3 DNA reads as TGTGCCAGCAGCTCCTCGACGATGGATTACAATGAGCAGTTCTTC. Its protein is CASSSSTMDYNEQFF. The gene calls are TRBV7-2 and TRBJ2-1; no clear D. Per the germline V gene, CDR1 is SGHTA and CDR2 is FQGNSA. V was clipped by 4 bases and J by 4 bases, with 14 bases between them. The CDR3 contains 15 residues.

This clonotype was counted at least ten times. The rearrangement links TRBV4-1 to TRBJ2-3; 7 nucleotides match TRBD1. Germline V gives CDR1 MGHRA, CDR2 YSYEKL. V shed 5 bases and J 8 bases; nucleotides not matched to a gene: 13. The CDR3 loop spans 15 amino acids. CDR3 region: CASSSEDRVVGTQYF. For the CDR3, the DNA is TGCGCCAGCAGCAGCGAAGACAGGGTGGTGGGTACGCAGTATTTT.

This clonotype was recorded at least ten times. The chain joins TRBV7-2 to TRBJ2-1; D is undetermined. Looked up from germline, CDR1 is SGHTA and CDR2 is FQGNSA. Trimming took 5 bases from V and 4 from J, leaving 6 bases between them. The CDR3 totals 12 residues. The CDR3 DNA reads as TGTGCCAGCAGCCTTATATACAATGAGCAGTTCTTC. Protein: CASSLIYNEQFF.

V and J are TRBV7-2 and TRBJ2-3; 7 nucleotides agree with TRBD2. The CDR3 covers 16 residues. CDR1 is SGHTA and CDR2 is FQGNSA in the germline V gene. J was trimmed by 0 bases and V by 4 bases; bases with no gene match: 7. The CDR3 nucleotides are TGTGCCAGCAGCTCCCAGCGGGGTCTGAGCACAGATACGCAGTATTTT. Its translation: CASSSQRGLSTDTQYF.

This clonotype was counted a few times. The chain uses TRBV14 and TRBJ1-5; D gene uncertain. V was cut by 1 base and J by 3 bases, with 4 bases left in between. The CDR3 length is 13 residues. Germline V gene lookup returns CDR1 SGHDN and CDR2 FVKESK. The CDR3 region is CASSQGDNQPQHF. The CDR3 DNA reads TGTGCCAGCAGCCAAGGAGACAATCAGCCCCAGCATTTT.

The chain uses TRBV7-3 and TRBJ1-2; unclear D gene. Trimming took 5 bases from V and 7 from J, leaving 23 bases between them. CDR1 SGHTA and CDR2 FQGTGA come from the germline V gene. The CDR3 spans 16 residues. The CDR3 here is CASSPGQTSRTSGYTF. In DNA, the CDR3 is TGTGCCAGCAGCCCAGGTCAGACTTCCAGGACGAGTGGCTACACCTTC.

The V and J genes are TRBV18 and TRBJ2-7, with 9 nucleotides matching TRBD2. Germline lookup yields CDR1 KGHSH and CDR2 LQKENI. Trimming cost V 3 bases and J 3 bases; bases outside gene matches: 18. The CDR3 contains 19 residues. In DNA form, the CDR3 reads TGTGCCAGCTCACCCCGCGGGGGGGAGACACAGGGGCCACTCTACGAGCAGTACTTC. Residues: CASSPRGGETQGPLYEQYF.

This clonotype showed up just a few times. The chain recombines TRBV2 with TRBJ1-1; D is unresolved. The V and J ends lost 4 bases and 3 bases respectively, with 12 bases between them. Germline CDR1 is SNHLY and CDR2 is FYNNEI. The CDR3 is made up of 14 amino acids. The CDR3 bases are TGTGCCAGCAGTGCAGAAGGGAGAGACACTGAAGCTTTCTTT. Translating it yields CASSAEGRDTEAFF.

The rearrangement links TRBV20-1 to TRBJ2-7, with no clear D. The germline V and J ends were trimmed by 4 bases and 2 bases, with 18 bases remaining between them. In germline, CDR1 is DFQATT, CDR2 SNEGSKA (reference sequence). The CDR3 runs 15 residues. The CDR3 nucleotides are TGCAGTGCTAATACTGGACGGGTCCTTACCTACGAGCAGTACTTC. Its translation: CSANTGRVLTYEQYF.

The sample holds a few counts of this clonotype. The chain couples TRBV24-1 to TRBJ2-1, with D perhaps given as TRBD1 or TRBD2 (5 bases each). V was shortened by 0 bases and J by 0 bases, with 14 bases between the two germline ends. The length of the CDR3 is 18 residues. Germline CDR1 KGHDR, CDR2 SFDVKD. The CDR3 DNA follows: TGTGCCACCAGTGATTTGCCGGGGACCATAAGCTCCTACAATGAGCAGTTCTTC. Residues: CATSDLPGTISSYNEQFF.

This clonotype turned up a few times. The V call is TRBV5-1, the J call TRBJ1-1; maybe TRBD1 (5 bases). The CDR3 covers 14 residues. Per germline, CDR1 SGHRS and CDR2 YFSETQ. Trimming took 1 base from V and 3 from J, leaving 10 bases between them. CDR3 protein: CASSLQGGDTEAFF. The CDR3, as DNA: TGCGCCAGCAGCTTGCAGGGAGGGGACACTGAAGCTTTCTTT.

This clonotype was counted a few times. The chain has TRBV7-9 and TRBJ2-3, with 12 positions matching TRBD1. CDR3 length equals 16 residues. The germline V gene encodes CDR1 SEHNR and CDR2 FQNEAQ (reference sequence). With V trimmed by 5 bases and J by 6 bases, 9 bases remained unmatched. CDR3 coding DNA: TGTGCCAGCAGCCCTCGGGACAGGGGGCTTTTGGATACGCAGTATTTT. Protein: CASSPRDRGLLDTQYF.

This clonotype was recorded many times. The genes are TRBV5-5 and TRBJ2-7, with D possibly being TRBD1 (5 bases). Germline assignment: CDR1 SGHKS and CDR2 YYEKEE (reference sequence). V lost 1 base and J 0 bases, leaving 14 bases between the germline ends. The CDR3 has 16 residues. This chain's CDR3 is CASSLTSDTASYEQYF. DNA of the CDR3: TGTGCCAGCAGCTTGACCTCGGACACAGCCTCCTACGAGCAGTACTTC.

This clonotype was detected many times. The V and J genes are TRBV4-3 and TRBJ2-5; tentative D call: TRBD2 (6 bases). This CDR3 is built from 21 residues. Per the germline V gene, CDR1 is LGHNA and CDR2 is YSLEER. The V gene lost 8 bases and the J gene lost 4 bases, with 38 bases spanning the gap. CDR3 region: CASVPLPLARLVMGGGETQYF. The CDR3, as DNA: TGCGCCAGCGTCCCACTCCCCTTGGCCCGTCTGGTAATGGGGGGAGGAGAGACCCAGTACTTC.

CDR3 protein: CASSLFLGQDTQYF. CDR3 in DNA: TGTGCCAGCAGTTTATTTCTCGGTCAAGATACGCAGTATTTT. V is TRBV12-3 or TRBV12-4 and J is TRBJ2-3, with D unclear. There are 14 residues in the CDR3. V was pared by 2 bases and J by 5 bases, with 11 bases between.

Ten or more counts support this clonotype. The J gene is TRBJ2-3, the V gene TRBV7-3; D perhaps matches TRBD1 (6 bases). V lost 1 base and J 0 bases, leaving 11 bases between the germline ends. The length of the CDR3 is 16 residues. Germline V CDR1 and CDR2: SGHTA, FQGTGA. The CDR3 nucleotides are TGTGCCAGCAGCTTAATAGCGACAGGAAGCACAGATACGCAGTATTTT. It codes for CASSLIATGSTDTQYF.

This clonotype came up a few times. The J gene is TRBJ1-1, the V gene TRBV10-3; D is perhaps TRBD1 (6 bases). Germline CDR1 is ENHRY and CDR2 is SYGVKD. The CDR3 has 13 amino acids. Trimming took 5 bases from V and 0 from J, leaving 7 bases between them. DNA for the CDR3: TGTGCCATCAGTCGGACAGTGAACACTGAAGCTTTCTTT. This sequence encodes CAISRTVNTEAFF.

This clonotype was recorded many times. The chain links TRBV20-1 to TRBJ2-3, with D possibly being TRBD2 (6 bases). Trimming left V 3 bases short and J 6 bases short, with 16 bases between. Germline V gene data show CDR1 as DFQATT and CDR2 as SNEGSKA (reference sequence). The CDR3 is made up of 14 amino acids. The CDR3 DNA reads TGCAGTGCTAGGCCAGCGGGTATTAGCGATACGCAGTATTTT. Protein: CSARPAGISDTQYF.

This clonotype was detected a few times. The chain carries TRBV11-3 and TRBJ2-1; TRBD2 aligns across 12 bases. In germline, CDR1 is SGHNT, CDR2 YENEEA. V trimming: 2 bases; J trimming: 10 bases; junction bases outside the gene matches: 9. The CDR3 has 16 amino acids. The CDR3 spells CASSLQWGGLAGEQFF. The CDR3 DNA reads TGTGCCAGCAGCTTACAATGGGGAGGACTAGCGGGAGAGCAGTTCTTC.

The table lists this clonotype with many counts. The CDR3 sequence: CASSQDLSDLEFF. The CDR3 DNA follows: TGTGCCAGCAGCCAAGATCTTTCGGACTTAGAGTTCTTC. V is TRBV4-2 and J is TRBJ2-1; tentatively, D is TRBD2 (5 bases). V was cut by 0 bases and J by 14 bases, with 14 bases left in between. CDR1 is LGHNA and CDR2 is YNFKEQ in the germline V gene. The CDR3 length is 13 residues.